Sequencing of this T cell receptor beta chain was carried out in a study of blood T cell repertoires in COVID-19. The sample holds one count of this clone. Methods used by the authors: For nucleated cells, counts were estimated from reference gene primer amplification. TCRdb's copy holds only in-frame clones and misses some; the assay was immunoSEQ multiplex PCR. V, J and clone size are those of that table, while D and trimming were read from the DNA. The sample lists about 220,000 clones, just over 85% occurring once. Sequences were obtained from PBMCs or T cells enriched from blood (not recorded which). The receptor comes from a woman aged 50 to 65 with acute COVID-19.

For the CDR3, the DNA is TGCAGCGTTGATTTAGGGGTGAACACTGAAGCTTTCTTT. Protein sequence: CSVDLGVNTEAFF. This chain joins TRBV29-1 and TRBJ1-1, with D perhaps TRBD1 (5 bases). The V gene lost 3 bases and the J gene lost 0 bases, with 8 bases spanning the gap. The CDR3 has 13 residues. The germline CDR1 and CDR2 sequences are SQVTM and ANQGSEA.